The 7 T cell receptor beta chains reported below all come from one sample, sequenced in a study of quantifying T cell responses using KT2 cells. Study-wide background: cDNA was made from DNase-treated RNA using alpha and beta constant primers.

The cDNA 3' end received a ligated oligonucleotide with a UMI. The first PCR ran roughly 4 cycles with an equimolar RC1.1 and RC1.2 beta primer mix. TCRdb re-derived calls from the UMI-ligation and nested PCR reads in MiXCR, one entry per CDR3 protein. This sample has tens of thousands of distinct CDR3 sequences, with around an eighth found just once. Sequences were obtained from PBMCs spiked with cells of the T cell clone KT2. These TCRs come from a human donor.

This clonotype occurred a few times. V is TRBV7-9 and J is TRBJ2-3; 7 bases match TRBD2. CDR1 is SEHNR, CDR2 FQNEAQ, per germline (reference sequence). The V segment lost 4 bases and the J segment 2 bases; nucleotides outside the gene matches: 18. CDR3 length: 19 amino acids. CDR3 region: CASSSGRGKEGVVTDTQYF. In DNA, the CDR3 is TGTGCCAGCAGCTCCGGGCGGGGGAAGGAGGGAGTGGTCACAGATACGCAGTATTTT.

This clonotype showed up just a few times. The CDR3 is CAISEGEQSNEQFF. The DNA for the CDR3 is TGTGCCATCAGTGAGGGGGAGCAGTCCAATGAGCAGTTCTTC. This chain links TRBV10-3 with TRBJ2-1, with a tentative D call TRBD2 (5 bases). CDR3 size: 14 residues. Between the trimmed V and J ends, which lost 2 bases and 6 bases, there was a span of 11 bases. Per germline, CDR1 ENHRY and CDR2 SYGVKD.

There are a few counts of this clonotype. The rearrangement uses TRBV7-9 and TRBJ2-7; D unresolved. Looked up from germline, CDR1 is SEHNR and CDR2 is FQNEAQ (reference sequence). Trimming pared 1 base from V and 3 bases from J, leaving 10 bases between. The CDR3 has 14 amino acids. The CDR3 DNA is TGTGCCAGCAGCTTAGGGGGAACCATCTACGAGCAGTACTTC. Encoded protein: CASSLGGTIYEQYF.

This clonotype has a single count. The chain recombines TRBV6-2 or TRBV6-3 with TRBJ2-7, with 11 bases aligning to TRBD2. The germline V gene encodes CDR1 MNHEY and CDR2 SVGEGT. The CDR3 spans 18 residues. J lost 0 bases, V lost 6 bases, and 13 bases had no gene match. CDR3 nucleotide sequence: TGTGCCAGCAGCCACGTCCCCGGTACTAGCGGGGGCTCCTACGAGCAGTACTTC. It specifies CASSHVPGTSGGSYEQYF.

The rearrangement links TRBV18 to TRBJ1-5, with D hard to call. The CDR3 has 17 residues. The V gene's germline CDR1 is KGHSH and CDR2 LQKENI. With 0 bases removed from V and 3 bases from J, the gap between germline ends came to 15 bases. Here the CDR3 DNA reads TGTGCCAGCTCACCACCAAATCCCAAGGGTTCCAATCAGCCCCAGCATTTT. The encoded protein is CASSPPNPKGSNQPQHF.

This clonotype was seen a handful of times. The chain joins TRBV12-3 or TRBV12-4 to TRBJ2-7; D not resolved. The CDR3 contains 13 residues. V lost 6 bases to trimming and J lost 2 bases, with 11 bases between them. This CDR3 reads CASSPRLTYEQYF. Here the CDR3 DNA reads TGTGCCAGCAGCCCGAGATTGACCTACGAGCAGTACTTC.

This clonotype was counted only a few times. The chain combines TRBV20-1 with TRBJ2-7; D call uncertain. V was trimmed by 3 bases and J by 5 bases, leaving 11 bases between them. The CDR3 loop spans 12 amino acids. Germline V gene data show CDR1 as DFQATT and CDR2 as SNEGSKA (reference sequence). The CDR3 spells CSASGGTHEQYF. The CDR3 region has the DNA TGCAGTGCTAGCGGTGGCACCCACGAGCAGTACTTC.